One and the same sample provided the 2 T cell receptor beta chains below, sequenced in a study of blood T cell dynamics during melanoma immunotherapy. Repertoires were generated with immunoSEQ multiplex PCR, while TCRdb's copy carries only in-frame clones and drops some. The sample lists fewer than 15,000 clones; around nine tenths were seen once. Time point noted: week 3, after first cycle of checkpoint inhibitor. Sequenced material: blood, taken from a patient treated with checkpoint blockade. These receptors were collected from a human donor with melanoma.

The CDR3 DNA sequence: TGTGCCAGCAGTTCTAACAGGGGCCTTAACAATGAGCAGTTCTTC. It translates to CASSSNRGLNNEQFF. The chain combines TRBV27 with TRBJ2-1; 7 nucleotides line up with TRBD1. The CDR3 sequence is 15 residues long. CDR1 is MNHEY, CDR2 SMNVEV, per germline (reference sequence). Trimming cost V 4 bases and J 5 bases; bases outside gene matches: 8.

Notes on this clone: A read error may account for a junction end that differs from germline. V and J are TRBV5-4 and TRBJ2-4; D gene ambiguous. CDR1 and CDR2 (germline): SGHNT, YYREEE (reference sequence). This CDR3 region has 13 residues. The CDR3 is CASSLGRDPRLDF. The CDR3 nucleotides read TGTGCCAGCAGCTTGGGCCGAGACCCTAGATTGGACTTC.